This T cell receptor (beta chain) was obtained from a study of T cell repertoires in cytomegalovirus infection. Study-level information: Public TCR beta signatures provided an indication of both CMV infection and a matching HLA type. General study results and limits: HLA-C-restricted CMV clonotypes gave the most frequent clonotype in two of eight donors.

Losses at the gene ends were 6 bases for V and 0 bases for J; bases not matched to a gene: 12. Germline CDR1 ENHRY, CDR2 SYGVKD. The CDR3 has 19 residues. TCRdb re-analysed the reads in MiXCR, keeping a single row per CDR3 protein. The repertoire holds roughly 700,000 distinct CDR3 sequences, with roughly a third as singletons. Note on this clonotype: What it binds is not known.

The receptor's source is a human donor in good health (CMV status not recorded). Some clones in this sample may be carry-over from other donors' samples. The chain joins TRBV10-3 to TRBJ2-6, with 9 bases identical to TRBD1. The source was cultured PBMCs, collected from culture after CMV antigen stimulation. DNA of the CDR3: TGTGCCATCAGCGAACACGTCCGGGACAGGGACTCTGGGGCCAACGTCCTGACTTTC. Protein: CAISEHVRDRDSGANVLTF.